Each of the 29 T cell receptor beta chains below was sequenced from the same sample in a study of cytomegalovirus exposure and HLA in healthy donors. Both 60 Vbeta primers and 13 Jbeta primers went into the PCR. The protocol was immunoSEQ multiplex PCR, while the TCRdb copy is restricted to in-frame clones and leaves out a portion. In the table there are fewer than 250,000 clones, 70% to 80% of which are singletons. Sequenced: PBMCs. The receptors shown here come from a woman aged 45-59 years in good health and CMV-seronegative.

This clone was recorded a few times. The rearrangement joins TRBV4-3 to TRBJ1-3, with 9 nucleotides matching TRBD1. The CDR3 runs 17 residues. Germline assignment: CDR1 LGHNA and CDR2 YSLEER. After removal of 3 bases from V and 5 bases from J, the junction contained 11 bases not matched to a gene. CDR3 amino acids: CASSQEGQGTGRNTIYF. The DNA of the CDR3 is TGCGCCAGCAGCCAGGAAGGACAGGGGACCGGTAGAAACACCATATATTTT.

This clone was found once. V and J are TRBV6-1 and TRBJ1-6; no firm D call. The CDR3 consists of 15 residues. V dropped 1 base and J dropped 8 bases, with 12 bases sitting between them. The germline V gene has CDR1 MNHNS and CDR2 SASEGT. CDR3 coding DNA: TGTGCCAGCAGTGAAGTTATTGCACGGGATTCACCCCTCCACTTT. Translated: CASSEVIARDSPLHF.

The chain joins TRBV7-3 to TRBJ2-3, with D tentatively TRBD1 (5 bases). The CDR3 has 16 amino acids. CDR1 and CDR2 from the germline V gene are SGHTA and FQGTGA. V lost 5 bases to trimming and J lost 2 bases, with 17 bases between them. The CDR3 nucleotides read TGTGCCAGCAGCGCCAGCCCAGGGATTTACACAGATACGCAGTATTTT. This encodes CASSASPGIYTDTQYF.

The V gene is TRBV20-1, the J gene TRBJ1-1; unclear D gene. Trimming shortened V by 8 bases and J by 5 bases, and 12 bases separated the two germline ends. CDR1 is DFQATT and CDR2 is SNEGSKA in the germline V gene (reference sequence). The CDR3 spans 11 residues. CDR3 region: CSSRQQTEAFF. CDR3 in DNA: TGCAGTTCGCGGCAGCAAACTGAAGCTTTCTTT.

This clone was recorded once. The genes are TRBV4-3 and TRBJ2-7, with a weak D call TRBD1 (7 bases). CDR3 size: 16 residues. The germline V and J ends were trimmed by 0 bases and 6 bases, with 18 bases remaining between them. Germline V gene sequence: CDR1 LGHNA, CDR2 YSLEER. The CDR3 nucleotides read TGCGCCAGCAGCCAAGATAGGCAGGGGGGCCGGCGCGAGCAGTACTTC. It is translated as CASSQDRQGGRREQYF.

The rearrangement joins TRBV11-2 to TRBJ2-7; 7 nucleotides agree with TRBD1. From germline, CDR1 is SGHAT and CDR2 FQNNGV. The CDR3 length is 16 residues. The trim removed 2 bases at V and 0 bases at J, leaving 7 bases unmatched. In nucleotides, the CDR3 is TGTGCCAGCAGCTTATATTCGGGACAGAACTCCTACGAGCAGTACTTC. Protein sequence: CASSLYSGQNSYEQYF.

A few counts support this clone. V gene TRBV7-6 combines with J gene TRBJ1-5; D not resolved. V was trimmed by 1 base and J by 4 bases, leaving 5 bases between them. This CDR3 is built from 13 residues. Germline V gene lookup returns CDR1 SGHVS and CDR2 FNYEAQ. The CDR3 region has the DNA TGTGCCAGCAGCTTAGGCACTAATCAGCCCCAGCATTTT. Translated: CASSLGTNQPQHF.

CDR3 loop: CASSAGQDSNTEAFF. For the CDR3, the DNA is TGTGCCAGCAGTGCAGGACAGGATTCGAACACTGAAGCTTTCTTT. This chain joins TRBV6-4 and TRBJ1-1; 7 bases are shared with TRBD1. This CDR3 is built from 15 residues. Trimming took 4 bases from V and 1 from J; bases not matched to a gene: 6. CDR1 is MRHNA, CDR2 SNTAGT, per germline.

About this clone: Within the sample, other DNA sequences also encode this same CDR3. This rearrangement joins TRBV29-1 to TRBJ2-5; the match to TRBD1 covers 7 bases. The end of the DNA aligns better with TRBJ2-7, so the J call may be wrong. Germline loops: CDR1 SQVTM, CDR2 ANQGSEA. This CDR3 is 16 amino acids long. CDR3 in amino acids: CSVLKLSGTASYEQYF. The DNA of the CDR3 is TGCAGCGTTCTCAAGCTCTCCGGGACAGCCTCCTACGAGCAGTACTTC.

This rearrangement joins TRBV18 to TRBJ1-2; D might be TRBD1 (5 bases). Per the germline V gene, CDR1 is KGHSH and CDR2 is LQKENI. The CDR3 spans 15 residues. V gave up 4 bases and J gave up 6 bases, with 18 bases separating them. CDR3 DNA: TGTGCCAGCTCACTCATGAAGGCAGGGTTGGATGGCTACACCTTC. It translates to CASSLMKAGLDGYTF. Filled out from reference TRBV18 and TRBJ1-2, the complete variable domain reads NAGVMQNPRHLVRRRGQEARLRCSPMKGHSHVYWYRQLPEEGLKFMVYLQKENIIDESGMPKERFSAEFPKEGPSILRIQQVVRGDSAAYFCASSLMKAGLDGYTFGSGTRLTVV.

This clone was seen just once. The chain has TRBV5-4 and TRBJ1-2; D is uncertain. V lost 4 bases and J 4 bases, leaving 11 bases between the germline ends. The germline CDR1 and CDR2 sequences are SGHNT and YYREEE (reference sequence). The CDR3 is 13 residues long. The CDR3 coding sequence is TGTGCCAGCAGCGGGAGGGTCAGCTATGGCTACACCTTC. Protein: CASSGRVSYGYTF.

This chain uses TRBV13 with TRBJ1-6; tentative D call: TRBD1 (6 bases). CDR1 PRHDT and CDR2 FYEKMQ come from the germline V gene (reference sequence). Trimming removed 5 bases at V and 7 bases at J, with 18 bases between. The CDR3 length is 16 residues. CDR3 sequence reads: CASSPRQVTQNSPLHF. The DNA for the CDR3 is TGTGCCAGCAGCCCGAGACAGGTTACACAAAATTCACCCCTCCACTTT. Full variable domain (outside the CDR3, taken from reference TRBV13 and TRBJ1-6): AAGVIQSPRHLIKEKRETATLKCYPIPRHDTVYWYQQGPGQDPQFLISFYEKMQSDKGSIPDRFSAQQFSDYHSELNMSSLELGDSALYFCASSPRQVTQNSPLHFGNGTRLTVT.

V usage is TRBV7-9 and J usage is TRBJ2-2; 7 bases map to TRBD1. The CDR3 covers 17 residues. V was pared by 1 base and J by 1 base, with 6 bases of the junction left unmatched. CDR1 is SEHNR and CDR2 is FQNEAQ in the germline V gene (reference sequence). The CDR3 sequence is CASSLDGWTGNTGELFF. As DNA, the CDR3 is TGTGCCAGCAGCTTAGACGGCTGGACAGGGAACACCGGGGAGCTGTTTTTT. The full variable domain, completed using reference TRBV7-9 and TRBJ2-2, is DTGVSQNPRHKITKRGQNVTFRCDPISEHNRLYWYRQTLGQGPEFLTYFQNEAQLEKSRLLSDRFSAERPKGSFSTLEIQRTEQGDSAMYLCASSLDGWTGNTGELFFGEGSRLTVL.

This clone appeared a few times. The chain carries TRBV4-3 and TRBJ1-2; 7 nucleotides agree with TRBD1. Germline assignment: CDR1 LGHNA and CDR2 YSLEER. The CDR3 is 16 residues long. Trimming cost V 0 bases and J 4 bases; bases outside gene matches: 8. In nucleotides, the CDR3 is TGCGCCAGCAGCCAAGATCGTCCGACAGGGTTCTATGGCTACACCTTC. It yields the protein CASSQDRPTGFYGYTF.

This clone appeared once. The genes are TRBV7-9 and TRBJ1-1; TRBD1 might be the D (6 bases). CDR1 is SEHNR and CDR2 is FQNEAQ in the germline V gene (reference sequence). The CDR3 is 13 amino acids. V was trimmed by 4 bases and J by 11 bases, leaving 17 bases between them. Written as DNA, the CDR3 is TGTGCCAGCAGCTCCGTCGGGGGGCTTGGGGCTTTCTTT. This sequence encodes CASSSVGGLGAFF.

The chain employs TRBV4-1 and TRBJ1-3; TRBD1 matches at 8 bases. The V and J ends lost 3 bases and 4 bases, in that order; junction bases with no gene match: 5. This CDR3 is 15 amino acids long. CDR1 and CDR2 (germline): MGHRA, YSYEKL. The CDR3 sequence is CASSHLDREGNTIYF. Written as DNA, the CDR3 is TGCGCCAGCAGCCATTTGGACAGGGAAGGAAACACCATATATTTT.

This rearrangement joins TRBV18 to TRBJ1-5; a weak D match, TRBD1 (6 bases). CDR1 is KGHSH and CDR2 is LQKENI in the germline V gene. The CDR3 has 15 amino acids. V lost 1 base, J lost 2 bases, and 9 bases lay in between. This CDR3 is CASSPRGGGNQPQHF. CDR3 bases: TGTGCCAGCTCACCACGAGGGGGTGGCAATCAGCCCCAGCATTTT. Drawing the rest from reference TRBV18 and TRBJ1-5, the complete variable domain is NAGVMQNPRHLVRRRGQEARLRCSPMKGHSHVYWYRQLPEEGLKFMVYLQKENIIDESGMPKERFSAEFPKEGPSILRIQQVVRGDSAAYFCASSPRGGGNQPQHFGDGTRLSIL.

This rearrangement joins TRBV6-6 to TRBJ2-7; D unclear. Germline CDR1 and CDR2: MNHNY and SVGAGI (reference sequence). This CDR3 has 13 amino acids. V was clipped by 7 bases and J by 2 bases, with 12 bases between them. DNA of the CDR3: TGTGCCAGCATGGCTAGGATCACCTACGAGCAGTACTTC. Translating gives CASMARITYEQYF.

CDR3 nucleotides: TGCAGCGTTGCAGGGACTAGGGGTTACAATGAGCAGTTCTTC. Encoded protein: CSVAGTRGYNEQFF. The J gene is TRBJ2-1, the V gene TRBV29-1; 8 bases align to TRBD2. The germline CDR1 and CDR2 sequences are SQVTM and ANQGSEA. Trimming removed 4 bases from V and 4 bases from J; junction bases left unmatched: 6. The CDR3 is 14 residues long.

The rearrangement links TRBV5-1 to TRBJ1-6; D is perhaps TRBD1 (5 bases). V was clipped by 2 bases and J by 7 bases, with 10 bases between them. The CDR3 sequence is 14 residues long. CDR1 SGHRS and CDR2 YFSETQ come from the germline V gene. CDR3 DNA: TGCGCCAGCAGCTTCGGGGGAGCGAATTCACCCCTCCACTTT. Its protein is CASSFGGANSPLHF. Combining the CDR3 with reference TRBV5-1 and TRBJ1-6 gives the whole variable domain KAGVTQTPRYLIKTRGQQVTLSCSPISGHRSVSWYQQTPGQGLQFLFEYFSETQRNKGNFPGRFSGRQFSNSRSEMNVSTLELGDSALYLCASSFGGANSPLHFGNGTRLTVT.

J is TRBJ2-4 and V is TRBV5-8; TRBD1 aligns across 7 bases. This CDR3 region has 16 residues. The ends lost 0 bases at V and 1 base at J; junction bases unmatched: 4. CDR1 and CDR2 (germline): SGHTS, YDEGEE. The CDR3 spells CASSLGQTGAKNIQYF. In nucleotides, the CDR3 is TGTGCCAGCAGCTTGGGACAGACAGGGGCCAAAAACATTCAGTACTTC.

The chain employs TRBV5-8 and TRBJ2-7; 9 bases map to TRBD2. The CDR3 covers 14 residues. J lost 4 bases, V lost 4 bases, and 6 bases had no gene match. Germline V CDR1 and CDR2: SGHTS, YDEGEE. CDR3 sequence reads: CASSVAGVTYEQYF. The CDR3 nucleotides read TGTGCCAGCAGCGTAGCGGGAGTAACTTACGAGCAGTACTTC.

The chain couples TRBV29-1 to TRBJ2-7, with TRBD1 matching over 10 bases. J gave up 6 bases and V 5 bases, and 4 bases lay outside the gene matches. CDR1 and CDR2 from the germline V gene are SQVTM and ANQGSEA. The CDR3 runs 12 residues. The CDR3 region has the DNA TGCAGCGTTCGTGACAGGGGGCGCGAGCAGTACTTC. Protein: CSVRDRGREQYF.

This clone was picked up a small number of times. The V call is TRBV2, the J call TRBJ2-7, with a possible D match to TRBD2 (6 bases). The CDR3 covers 14 residues. Per the germline V gene, CDR1 is SNHLY and CDR2 is FYNNEI. The ends were cut back, 6 bases at V and 6 bases at J, with 18 bases in the middle. CDR3 loop: CASSKEGVGIEQYF. CDR3 in DNA: TGTGCCAGCAGCAAGGAGGGTGTGGGGATCGAGCAGTACTTC.

The chain recombines TRBV6-1 with TRBJ1-1; D is unresolved. The CDR3 length is 13 residues. Trimming took 4 bases from V and 2 from J, leaving 8 bases between them. Germline loops: CDR1 MNHNS, CDR2 SASEGT. In DNA, the CDR3 is TGTGCCAGCAGTGTTCTACTCAACACTGAAGCTTTCTTT. It is translated as CASSVLLNTEAFF.

A few counts support this clone. The CDR3 loop is CASSGRGAEAFF. The CDR3 coding sequence is TGTGCCAGCAGTGGCAGGGGAGCTGAAGCTTTCTTT. The V gene is TRBV25-1, the J gene TRBJ1-1; D might be TRBD1 (6 bases). CDR1 MGHDK and CDR2 SYGVNS come from the germline V gene. The CDR3 is 12 amino acids. V dropped 4 bases and J dropped 6 bases, with 9 bases sitting between them.

This clone was found once. The chain is built from TRBV19 and TRBJ2-7; D may be TRBD1 (5 bases). V was shortened by 3 bases and J by 6 bases, with 18 bases between the two germline ends. CDR3 size: 15 residues. Per germline, CDR1 LNHDA and CDR2 SQIVND (reference sequence). CDR3 in amino acids: CASSIGVRALGEQYF. The CDR3 DNA is TGTGCCAGTAGTATTGGAGTCAGGGCCTTGGGCGAGCAGTACTTC.

This clone was counted between two and nine times. This CDR3 reads CASSLAGNAGTGGVYGYTF. The CDR3 nucleotides read TGTGCCAGCAGCTTAGCCGGAAACGCCGGGACAGGGGGCGTCTATGGCTACACCTTC. The rearrangement uses TRBV7-9 and TRBJ1-2; 12 bases agree with TRBD1. J lost 4 bases, V lost 0 bases, and 12 bases had no gene match. This CDR3 has 19 amino acids. Germline V gene sequence: CDR1 SEHNR, CDR2 FQNEAQ (reference sequence).

The chain couples TRBV27 to TRBJ1-4; D ambiguous. The CDR3 totals 18 residues. V gave up 4 bases and J gave up 5 bases, with 23 bases separating them. The V gene's germline CDR1 is MNHEY and CDR2 SMNVEV (reference sequence). The CDR3 sequence: CASSSAVTRTRENEKLFF. In DNA, the CDR3 is TGTGCCAGCAGTTCCGCCGTGACGCGGACTCGGGAAAATGAAAAACTGTTTTTT.